The T cell receptor beta chain under discussion was sequenced for a study of blood T cells in healthy people across ages. The people who gave samples were healthy Caucasians from Russia, aged roughly 6 to 90. With each sample, at least 6 micrograms of total RNA were extracted. This clonotype was detected once. A read error is possible here, since a much larger clone lies one base away. Through a sample-barcoded 5' primer and a J-beta primer mix, a second PCR was run for about 6 to 11 cycles. Each cDNA molecule carried a tag from a template-switch adaptor that contained 12 random nucleotides. Each single sample gave us at least 3 million CDR3-containing paired-end reads. TCRdb reprocessed the 5' RACE reads with MiXCR, giving one entry per CDR3 protein. The data hold 700,000 to 850,000 distinct CDR3 sequences, with roughly 34% observed a single time. V dropped 5 bases and J dropped 8 bases, with 15 bases sitting between them. This CDR3 is 13 amino acids long. Germline lookup yields CDR1 MNHEY and CDR2 SMNVEV (reference sequence).

The sequenced sample was blood. The origin of this receptor is a man between 18 and 35 years old in good health. The chain recombines TRBV27 with TRBJ1-2; no clear D gene. CDR3 residues: CASSVQGAAGYTF. CDR3 bases: TGTGCCAGCAGTGTTCAAGGTGCGGCGGGCTACACCTTC.